This T cell receptor beta chain was observed in a study of cytomegalovirus exposure and HLA in healthy donors. Study-level results: What was likely a sequencing artifact was a cluster of highly shared sequence variants.

Primers included in the PCR were 60 Vbeta and 13 Jbeta primers. Generated by immunoSEQ multiplex PCR, the TCRdb table keeps only in-frame clones and is missing some. Among more than 150,000 clones listed, approximately 80% were seen once. A word on this clone: Its antigen is not identified.

Healthy bone marrow donors supplied every sample. This CDR3 is built from 13 residues. CDR1 is SGHTA and CDR2 is FQGNSA in the germline V gene. The V and J ends lost 4 bases and 5 bases, in that order; junction bases with no gene match: 3. This clonotype originated in a woman between 45 and 60 years old in good health and CMV-seropositive. Sample: PBMCs. This chain links TRBV7-2 with TRBJ1-1; 8 bases line up with TRBD1. DNA for the CDR3: TGTGCCAGCAGCTCGGACAGGGTGACTGAAGCTTTCTTT. This translates into CASSSDRVTEAFF.